This T cell receptor (beta chain) was captured by sequencing in a study of blood T cells in healthy people across ages. Study-wide results and caveats: Fewer expanded clones and more diversity marked long-lived versus aged donors. PBMC samples, being unsorted, prevented any conclusive comparison of naive and antigen-experienced cells.

Turning to this clonotype: Its antigen is still unknown.

V shed 6 bases and J 0 bases; nucleotides not matched to a gene: 6. The CDR3 is 15 amino acids. Germline assignment: CDR1 DFQATT and CDR2 SNEGSKA (reference sequence). Together with a sample-barcoded 5' primer, a J-beta primer mix was included in a second PCR lasting about 7 to 12 cycles. Every molecule of cDNA carried a tag from a template-switch adaptor with 12 random nucleotides. TCRdb itself ran the 5' RACE reads through MiXCR, one entry per CDR3 protein. The sample includes hundreds of thousands of distinct CDR3 sequences, just over 55% seen only once; the top ten take about a quarter. The TCR comes from a man aged 35 to 55 in good health. Sample: blood. The V gene is TRBV20-1, the J gene TRBJ1-4; TRBD1 matches 8 bases. The CDR3 loop is CSAQGQVSTNEKLFF. The CDR3 DNA reads TGCAGTGCCCAGGGACAGGTTTCAACTAATGAAAAACTGTTTTTT.